These 13 T cell receptor beta chains were all obtained from the same sample, sequenced in a study of T-cell memory formation after mild COVID-19. MiXCR, run by TCRdb on the 5' RACE reads, gives a single entry per CDR3 protein. The sample shows some 450,000 distinct CDR3 sequences, roughly 20% of them seen only once. What was sequenced was PBMCs or a T cell subset sorted from them (not recorded which). These receptors all come from an adult woman who had mild COVID-19 (a few samples of this study predate the infection). Cell type and time point are not known.

The V gene is TRBV20-1, the J gene TRBJ2-1; D remains unclear. Per the germline V gene, CDR1 is DFQATT and CDR2 is SNEGSKA (reference sequence). V lost 7 bases to trimming and J lost 3 bases, with 10 bases between them. This CDR3 has 12 amino acids. The CDR3 sequence: CSGLVYYNEQFF. CDR3 sequence (DNA): TGCAGTGGTCTAGTCTACTACAATGAGCAGTTCTTC.

This clonotype was observed a few times. J is TRBJ2-1 and V is TRBV5-1; a possible D gene is TRBD2 (5 bases). This CDR3 has 15 residues. The germline V gene has CDR1 SGHRS and CDR2 YFSETQ. The germline V and J ends were trimmed by 6 bases and 9 bases, with 22 bases remaining between them. The CDR3 DNA follows: TGCGCCAGCACCGCTGTGGGAGATGGCCCGGGTGAGCAGTTCTTC. This gives the protein CASTAVGDGPGEQFF.

This clonotype appeared a few times. The genes are TRBV6-2 or TRBV6-3 and TRBJ2-1; 7 bases agree with TRBD2. From germline, CDR1 is MNHEY and CDR2 SVGEGT. With V trimmed by 10 bases and J by 5 bases, 8 bases remained unmatched. The CDR3 covers 13 residues. DNA for the CDR3: TGTGCCACTCGCCGGGACTACCACAATGAGCAGTTCTTC. This codes for CATRRDYHNEQFF.

This clonotype turned up a few times. The chain is built from TRBV24-1 and TRBJ2-1, with 7 bases fitting TRBD1. CDR3 length equals 16 residues. V trimming: 4 bases; J trimming: 0 bases; junction bases outside the gene matches: 5. The V gene's germline CDR1 is KGHDR and CDR2 SFDVKD. The CDR3 DNA reads TGTGCCACCAGTGACTACCGGACAGGCTCCTACAATGAGCAGTTCTTC. Protein product: CATSDYRTGSYNEQFF.

The chain recombines TRBV20-1 with TRBJ1-1, with D possibly TRBD1 on 5 matching bases. Between the trimmed V and J ends, which lost 7 bases and 0 bases, there was a span of 15 bases. CDR3 length: 14 residues. Germline CDR1 is DFQATT and CDR2 is SNEGSKA (reference sequence). The DNA of the CDR3 is TGCAGTGTTAGCGGGGCGGGGCTGAACACTGAAGCTTTCTTT. It yields the protein CSVSGAGLNTEAFF.

The chain joins TRBV7-6 to TRBJ2-7; 9 nucleotides line up with TRBD2. Germline V gene data show CDR1 as SGHVS and CDR2 as FNYEAQ. J was trimmed by 2 bases and V by 1 base; bases with no gene match: 6. CDR3 size: 16 residues. CDR3 coding DNA: TGTGCCAGCAGCTTAGAGGTAGCGGGAGCCACCTACGAGCAGTACTTC. As protein: CASSLEVAGATYEQYF.

In its sample, this clonotype was seen a few times. V usage is TRBV5-6 and J usage is TRBJ2-3; D may be TRBD2 (6 bases). The CDR3 extends over 17 amino acids. CDR1 and CDR2 from the germline V gene are SGHDT and YYEEEE. The V and J ends lost 3 bases and 1 base respectively, with 18 bases between them. In DNA form, the CDR3 reads TGTGCCAGCAGCTGGGGGGTGGCTAGCAGAGGCACAGATACGCAGTATTTT. Protein product: CASSWGVASRGTDTQYF.

This clonotype was picked up a small number of times. This chain joins TRBV5-5 and TRBJ2-7; D might be TRBD2 (6 bases). V gave up 0 bases and J gave up 4 bases, with 14 bases separating them. This CDR3 contains 15 residues. Germline values: CDR1 SGHKS, CDR2 YYEKEE (reference sequence). The CDR3 DNA reads as TGTGCCAGCAGCTTGGGGGGAGTTGGAGGGTACGAGCAGTACTTC. Translated, it gives CASSLGGVGGYEQYF.

This clonotype was recorded a few times. V and J are TRBV21-1 and TRBJ2-7; TRBD2, the D gene given by the table, was not confirmed from the DNA. TRBV21-1 is assigned pseudogene status. The CDR3 spans 16 residues. In nucleotides, the CDR3 is TGTGCCAGCAGCCCGACTAGGGGGGGCAGCTCCTACGAGCAGTACTTC. It specifies CASSPTRGGSSYEQYF.

This clonotype was detected ten times or more. J is TRBJ1-1 and V is TRBV7-9, with 7 bases that match TRBD1. This CDR3 spans 15 amino acids. Unmatched junction bases numbered 7, after V lost 3 bases and J lost 3 bases. Germline CDR1 and CDR2: SEHNR and FQNEAQ (reference sequence). CDR3 in DNA: TGTGCCAGCAGCTTCAGGAGGGGGCGCGACACTGAAGCTTTCTTT. Translation gives CASSFRRGRDTEAFF. The full variable domain, with the rest looked up from reference TRBV7-9 and TRBJ1-1, is DTGVSQNPRHKITKRGQNVTFRCDPISEHNRLYWYRQTLGQGPEFLTYFQNEAQLEKSRLLSDRFSAERPKGSFSTLEIQRTEQGDSAMYLCASSFRRGRDTEAFFGQGTRLTVV.

The chain is built from TRBV6-2 or TRBV6-3 and TRBJ2-7; 10 bases align to TRBD1. J lost 4 bases, V lost 5 bases, and 8 bases had no gene match. Germline CDR1 is MNHEY and CDR2 is SVGEGT. The CDR3 is made up of 15 amino acids. The CDR3 region is CASSPPGQGFYEQYF. The DNA for the CDR3 is TGTGCCAGCAGTCCCCCGGGACAGGGGTTTTACGAGCAGTACTTC.

In DNA, the CDR3 is TGCAGTGCTTACACAGGGAGGATGAACACTGAAGCTTTCTTT. Translated, it gives CSAYTGRMNTEAFF. The V gene is TRBV20-1, the J gene TRBJ1-1; D is possibly TRBD1 (6 bases). Looked up from germline, CDR1 is DFQATT and CDR2 is SNEGSKA (reference sequence). Trimming left V 5 bases short and J 0 bases short, with 13 bases between. CDR3 size: 14 residues.

This clonotype was seen a handful of times. This rearrangement joins TRBV6-2 or TRBV6-3 to TRBJ2-1; 9 positions match TRBD2. V trimming: 2 bases; J trimming: 3 bases; junction bases outside the gene matches: 2. The CDR3 has 15 amino acids. Looked up from germline, CDR1 is MNHEY and CDR2 is SVGEGT. The CDR3 sequence is CASSYEAGGYNEQFF. In DNA, the CDR3 is TGTGCCAGCAGTTACGAAGCGGGAGGCTACAATGAGCAGTTCTTC.